This entry concerns a single T cell receptor (beta chain). Antigen: not known. The CDR3 contains 12 residues. V lost 4 bases, J lost 10 bases, and 13 bases lay in between. Germline V gives CDR1 LNHDA, CDR2 SQIVND (reference sequence). A single record per CDR3 protein comes from TCRdb applying MiXCR to the reads. The table includes about half a million distinct CDR3 sequences, 30% to 35% detected once. The data originate from a study of T cell repertoires in cytomegalovirus infection. Specimen: cultured PBMCs, collected from culture after CMV antigen stimulation. The chain combines TRBV19 with TRBJ1-2, with a tentative D call TRBD1 (6 bases). This sequence was found in a human donor in good health (CMV status not recorded). Some clones in this sample may be carry-over from other donors' samples. The CDR3 protein is CASSTRQVNYTF. For the CDR3, the DNA is TGTGCCAGTAGTACGCGACAGGTCAACTACACCTTC.